These 21 T cell receptor beta chains were all obtained from the same sample, sequenced in a study of blood T cell repertoires in COVID-19. Clones were read by immunoSEQ multiplex PCR, and TCRdb kept only the in-frame ones, dropping some. The data contain under 300,000 clones, around 88% of them singletons. Material: PBMCs or T cells enriched from blood (not recorded which). These receptors all stem from a woman in her forties with acute COVID-19.

V usage is TRBV10-1 and J usage is TRBJ2-1; TRBD2 matches 7 bases. In germline, CDR1 is WNHNN, CDR2 SYGVQD (reference sequence). The CDR3 is made up of 16 amino acids. V lost 4 bases and J lost 4; bases outside the gene matches: 10. Here the CDR3 DNA reads TGCGCCAGCAGTGGCGGCGGAGCGGGGACGTACAATGAGCAGTTCTTC. This sequence encodes CASSGGGAGTYNEQFF.

The chain employs TRBV30 and TRBJ1-4; TRBD1 aligns across 8 bases. The trim removed 2 bases at V and 8 bases at J, leaving 13 bases unmatched. The CDR3 covers 16 residues. The germline V gene has CDR1 GTSNPN and CDR2 SVGIG (reference sequence). The CDR3 sequence is CAWSQLETGEREKLFF. Written as DNA, the CDR3 is TGTGCCTGGAGTCAATTAGAGACAGGGGAGAGAGAAAAACTGTTTTTT. The full variable domain, its missing parts supplied by reference TRBV30 and TRBJ1-4, is SQTIHQWPATLVQPVGSPLSLECTVEGTSNPNLYWYRQAAGRGLQLLFYSVGIGQISSEVPQNLSASRPQDRQFILSSKKLLLSDSGFYLCAWSQLETGEREKLFFGSGTQLSVL.

This chain uses TRBV27 with TRBJ1-2; TRBD1 matches 7 bases. J lost 5 bases, V lost 6 bases, and 12 bases had no gene match. There are 15 residues in the CDR3. Per the germline V gene, CDR1 is MNHEY and CDR2 is SMNVEV (reference sequence). The chain's CDR3 is CASSGPGRGLYGYTF. The DNA of the CDR3 is TGTGCCAGCAGCGGGCCGGGAAGGGGGCTGTATGGCTACACCTTC.

The chain couples TRBV11-2 to TRBJ1-2; weak D call: TRBD1 (5 bases). With 5 bases removed from V and 0 bases from J, the gap between germline ends came to 13 bases. The germline CDR1 and CDR2 sequences are SGHAT and FQNNGV. The CDR3 totals 15 residues. This CDR3 is CASSIRRGSNYGYTF. CDR3 in DNA: TGTGCCAGCAGCATAAGGCGGGGCTCTAACTATGGCTACACCTTC.

The V call is TRBV5-1, the J call TRBJ1-4; D remains ambiguous. In germline, CDR1 is SGHRS, CDR2 YFSETQ. The ends were cut back, 5 bases at V and 8 bases at J, with 10 bases in the middle. The CDR3 covers 12 residues. DNA of the CDR3: TGCGCCAGCAGGGGAGAGGCGGAAAAACTGTTTTTT. This sequence encodes CASRGEAEKLFF.

The chain has TRBV19 and TRBJ1-1; TRBD1 matches 7 bases. CDR3 length: 12 amino acids. Germline V gene data show CDR1 as LNHDA and CDR2 as SQIVND (reference sequence). J gave up 7 bases and V 7 bases, and 6 bases lay outside the gene matches. CDR3 amino acids: CASTLRDSEAFF. The CDR3 DNA reads as TGTGCCAGTACCCTCCGGGACAGTGAAGCTTTCTTT.

CDR3 amino acids: CATSRGYSNQPQHF. In nucleotides, the CDR3 is TGTGCCACCAGCAGAGGCTATAGCAATCAGCCCCAGCATTTT. This sequence joins TRBV15 and TRBJ1-5; unclear D gene. Germline V CDR1 and CDR2: LNHNV, YYDKDF (reference sequence). This CDR3 spans 14 amino acids. Trimming removed 1 base from V and 0 bases from J, with 4 bases in between.

The chain is built from TRBV5-1 and TRBJ2-1; D is unclear. The CDR3 is 12 residues long. Germline V gives CDR1 SGHRS, CDR2 YFSETQ. The germline V and J ends were trimmed by 1 base and 10 bases, with 9 bases remaining between them. CDR3 amino acids: CASSLPSVEQFF. CDR3 bases: TGCGCCAGCAGCTTGCCGTCGGTCGAGCAGTTCTTC.

The chain employs TRBV9 and TRBJ2-5; 8 bases line up with TRBD2. Per the germline V gene, CDR1 is SGDLS and CDR2 is YYNGEE. The V gene end was trimmed by 2 bases and the J gene end by 1 base; junction bases not matched to a gene: 4. This CDR3 comprises 15 residues. The CDR3 reads CASSVGAGAQETQYF. CDR3 sequence (DNA): TGTGCCAGCAGCGTTGGAGCGGGGGCCCAAGAGACCCAGTACTTC.

This clone occurred once. No conserved phenylalanine or tryptophan is present at the end of the CDR3, so a read error is the likely explanation. It is unclear where the CDR3 begins or ends on the DNA, so no DNA is shown, and the CDR3 is as TCRdb lists it. V gene TRBV11-2 combines with J gene TRBJ2-7; the table's D call, TRBD2, has no DNA check behind it. Termini included, the CDR3 measures 18 amino acids. Germline-derived CDR1 and CDR2 are SGHAT and FQNNGV. The CDR3: CASSCRTSGRVIKKFPLL.

This clone has only a few counts. Here the CDR3 reads CATSDSRSESGYTF. The DNA of the CDR3 is TGTGCCACCAGTGATTCCAGGTCCGAGAGTGGCTACACCTTC. The V gene is TRBV24-1, the J gene TRBJ1-2; no clear D gene. The V gene's germline CDR1 is KGHDR and CDR2 SFDVKD. V lost 2 bases and J lost 7, with 13 bases in between. The CDR3 covers 14 residues.

V gene TRBV3-1 (or the pseudogene TRBV3-2) combines with J gene TRBJ2-1, with 7 positions matching TRBD1. Trimming at V came to 4 bases and at J to 2 bases, leaving 5 bases not matched to a gene. Germline loops: CDR1 LGHDT, CDR2 YNNKEL (reference sequence). This CDR3 has 15 residues. The CDR3 nucleotides read TGTGCCAGCAGCCCCAGACAGGGCGCCTACAATGAGCAGTTCTTC. Translating it yields CASSPRQGAYNEQFF.

This clone was counted a few times. This chain joins TRBV6-1 and TRBJ2-7; 8 positions match TRBD1. There are 13 residues in the CDR3. V dropped 6 bases and J dropped 6; count of bases not matched to a gene: 7. CDR1 and CDR2 (germline): MNHNS, SASEGT. CDR3 in DNA: TGTGCCAGCAGCCGGGACAGGTTTGGCGAGCAGTACTTC. This gives the protein CASSRDRFGEQYF.

V and J are TRBV11-3 and TRBJ2-3; the D is unclear. V was clipped by 1 base and J by 2 bases, with 4 bases between them. The germline V gene has CDR1 SGHNT and CDR2 YENEEA. This CDR3 is 13 amino acids long. As DNA, the CDR3 is TGTGCCAGCAGCTTAGTCCTCACAGATACGCAGTATTTT. Protein: CASSLVLTDTQYF.

This clone was observed a single time. The chain has TRBV24-1 and TRBJ1-5; TRBD1 is a possible D gene (5 bases). The germline V and J ends were trimmed by 3 bases and 4 bases, with 15 bases remaining between them. This CDR3 region has 16 residues. Germline CDR1 reads KGHDR; CDR2 reads SFDVKD. CDR3 protein: CATSDPGTRGNQPQHF. The DNA of the CDR3 is TGTGCCACCAGTGATCCCGGGACTCGGGGAAATCAGCCCCAGCATTTT.

V gene TRBV7-9 combines with J gene TRBJ1-1; TRBD1 aligns across 8 bases. The CDR3 is 15 amino acids. Germline V gene data show CDR1 as SEHNR and CDR2 as FQNEAQ (reference sequence). Trimming cost V 5 bases and J 1 base; bases outside gene matches: 6. The CDR3 DNA reads TGTGCCAGCAGCACTAGTGGGACAGGGAACACTGAAGCTTTCTTT. It codes for CASSTSGTGNTEAFF.

CDR3 bases: TGCGCCAGCAGCCAACCCGGGACAGGGAGCAATGAGCAGTTCTTC. Its translation is CASSQPGTGSNEQFF. This chain links TRBV4-3 with TRBJ2-1; 9 nucleotides match TRBD1. With V trimmed by 2 bases and J by 6 bases, 5 bases remained unmatched. Germline lookup yields CDR1 LGHNA and CDR2 YSLEER. CDR3 length equals 15 residues.

The chain has TRBV2 and TRBJ2-3; the match to TRBD2 covers 9 bases. Germline V gene lookup returns CDR1 SNHLY and CDR2 FYNNEI. This CDR3 has 15 amino acids. V shed 4 bases and J 1 base; nucleotides not matched to a gene: 3. The CDR3 reads CASSVIAGGTDTQYF. The DNA for the CDR3 is TGTGCCAGCAGTGTCATAGCGGGGGGCACAGATACGCAGTATTTT.

This sequence joins TRBV19 and TRBJ2-5; D is possibly TRBD2 (7 bases). The ends were cut back, 1 base at V and 5 bases at J, with 20 bases in the middle. The CDR3 spans 17 residues. The germline gives CDR1 LNHDA, CDR2 SQIVND (reference sequence). CDR3 residues: CASSIGRGQGHRETQYF. The CDR3 nucleotides read TGTGCCAGTAGTATAGGGCGGGGGCAGGGGCATCGGGAGACCCAGTACTTC.

The J gene is TRBJ1-5, the V gene TRBV6-1, with a weak D call TRBD1 (6 bases). CDR3 size: 18 residues. V was pared by 0 bases and J by 3 bases, with 18 bases between. Germline V gene sequence: CDR1 MNHNS, CDR2 SASEGT. The CDR3 nucleotides are TGTGCCAGCAGTGAAGCGCCGCCTACAGGGTTGGTCAATCAGCCCCAGCATTTT. The encoded protein is CASSEAPPTGLVNQPQHF.

The chain couples TRBV2 to TRBJ1-5; 7 bases map to TRBD1. CDR1 is SNHLY, CDR2 FYNNEI, per germline. The J segment lost 3 bases and the V segment lost 4 bases, leaving 9 bases of the junction unmatched. The CDR3 loop spans 16 amino acids. The CDR3 loop reads CASSVGAGGFNQPQHF. The CDR3 DNA follows: TGTGCCAGCAGTGTAGGGGCAGGGGGTTTCAATCAGCCCCAGCATTTT.